This TCR beta chain was observed in a study of Tregs in tolerant kidney transplant recipients. Some clones are missing from TCRdb's copy, which holds only in-frame ones; the method was immunoSEQ multiplex PCR. The sample has more than 95,000 clones; around nine tenths are singletons. General study findings and limits: Few patients were studied, so findings need validation in larger groups. This study did not directly address biological reproducibility.

Germline lookup yields CDR1 DFQATT and CDR2 SNEGSKA (reference sequence). The CDR3 contains 11 residues. V lost 0 bases to trimming and J lost 5 bases, with 4 bases between them. Regarding this clone: The antigen is not known.

CD4+CD25+CD127- Tregs, CD4+CD25- non-Tregs, CD4 and CD8 cells were sorted. V gene TRBV20-1 combines with J gene TRBJ1-2; no firm D call. Sequenced: CD4+ T cells from blood. This TCR derives from a human donor in good health. The CDR3 here is CSARDVYGYTF. CDR3 DNA: TGCAGTGCTAGAGATGTGTATGGCTACACCTTC.